This TCR beta chain originates from a study of shared clonotypes between healthy human individuals. The CDR3 consists of 12 residues. V lost 0 bases, J lost 8 bases, and 7 bases lay in between. Per the germline V gene, CDR1 is LNHDA and CDR2 is SQIVND (reference sequence). TCRdb keeps only in-frame clones here, not all; method: immunoSEQ multiplex PCR. The table includes under 700,000 clones, 85% to 95% detected once. This clone was recorded only once. In the naive CD8 group, cells lacked CD45RO and were positively selected for CCR7, so terminally differentiated effector memory CD45RA+ cells were left out.

What was sequenced was naive CD8+ T cells sorted from blood. The source is a woman in her twenties or thirties in good health. The chain recombines TRBV19 with TRBJ1-1; D remains ambiguous. DNA for the CDR3: TGTGCCAGTAGTATAGATCTTGGGGAAGCTTTCTTT. Translated: CASSIDLGEAFF.